One sample yielded the 9 T cell receptor beta chains listed below, sequenced in a study of beta chain features in type 1 diabetes. Findings and caveats of the study: Patients with Type 1 diabetes showed moderately but significantly shorter TCRB CDR3s in all four CD4+ subsets.

The authors reverse transcribed all of the isolated RNA, so sequencing captured expressed TCRB transcripts. Profiled with immunoSEQ multiplex PCR; TCRdb holds only in-frame clones, not every one. This repertoire shows a few hundred thousand clones, 13% found once; its top ten account for over 0.014%. These receptors' targets are unknown. The specimen sequenced was naive CD4+ T cells from blood. The receptors were gathered from a young woman with type 1 diabetes.

This chain connects TRBV2 to TRBJ1-1; TRBD1 matches 8 bases. With 5 bases clipped from V and 4 bases from J, the junction kept 3 bases outside the gene matches. The CDR3 is made up of 13 amino acids. Germline V gene lookup returns CDR1 SNHLY and CDR2 FYNNEI. CDR3 sequence reads: CASSNQGATEAFF. The DNA for the CDR3 is TGTGCCAGCAGTAATCAGGGGGCCACTGAAGCTTTCTTT.

This clone was counted a few times. This chain connects TRBV30 to TRBJ1-1; 9 bases agree with TRBD1. V lost 2 bases and J lost 1; bases outside the gene matches: 11. CDR3 length: 17 amino acids. Germline CDR1 reads GTSNPN; CDR2 reads SVGIG (reference sequence). CDR3 region: CAWSSARTGVWNTEAFF. The CDR3 region has the DNA TGTGCCTGGAGTTCGGCCAGGACAGGGGTCTGGAACACTGAAGCTTTCTTT.

This clone was detected a few times. The rearrangement uses TRBV25-1 and TRBJ2-7; TRBD1 agrees at 9 bases. This CDR3 is built from 15 residues. Germline V gene sequence: CDR1 MGHDK, CDR2 SYGVNS. Germline trimming cut 3 bases from V and 4 bases from J; bases unmatched to any gene: 7. The DNA of the CDR3 is TGTGCCAGCAGTGATACGATTGACAGGGGGTACGAGCAGTACTTC. This codes for CASSDTIDRGYEQYF.

This chain joins TRBV14 and TRBJ2-5; 13 nucleotides align to TRBD2. V gave up 0 bases and J gave up 12 bases; unmatched junction bases: 10. Germline V gene lookup returns CDR1 SGHDN and CDR2 FVKESK. This CDR3 contains 16 residues. Here the CDR3 reads CASSQEREGLAGREYF. The CDR3 DNA is TGTGCCAGCAGCCAAGAAAGAGAGGGACTAGCGGGACGAGAGTACTTC.

CDR3 DNA sequence: TGCAGTGCTACACTCTGGGAGACCCAGTACTTC. This translates into CSATLWETQYF. The J gene is TRBJ2-5, the V gene TRBV20-1; D unresolved. Trimming stripped 4 bases from V and 5 bases from J, with 8 bases between. Germline V gene sequence: CDR1 DFQATT, CDR2 SNEGSKA (reference sequence). The CDR3 covers 11 residues.

This chain's CDR3 is CASKRGIYEQYF. In nucleotides, the CDR3 is TGTGCCAGCAAAAGGGGGATCTACGAGCAGTACTTC. V is TRBV2 and J is TRBJ2-7; possible D gene TRBD1, 6 bases. CDR1 SNHLY and CDR2 FYNNEI come from the germline V gene. The CDR3 has 12 amino acids. The V and J ends lost 7 bases and 3 bases respectively, with 10 bases between them.

This clone occurred a few times. The J gene is TRBJ1-3, the V gene TRBV19, with D perhaps matching TRBD1 (5 bases). Trimming shortened V by 6 bases and J by 1 base, and 13 bases separated the two germline ends. Germline V gene lookup returns CDR1 LNHDA and CDR2 SQIVND (reference sequence). The CDR3 runs 15 residues. CDR3 sequence: CASRVRDSSGNTIYF. For the CDR3, the DNA is TGTGCCAGTAGAGTGAGGGACTCATCTGGAAACACCATATATTTT.

This clone was recorded a few times. The chain recombines TRBV7-2 with TRBJ2-5; maybe TRBD2 (5 bases). The CDR3 consists of 12 residues. Germline loops: CDR1 SGHTA, CDR2 FQGNSA. Trimming cost V 2 bases and J 5 bases, with 6 bases left between them. The CDR3 region has the DNA TGTGCCAGCAGCTTAAGAGGGGAGACCCAGTACTTC. Residues: CASSLRGETQYF.

The chain combines TRBV20-1 with TRBJ2-1, with D maybe TRBD1 (6 bases). CDR3 size: 10 residues. V was trimmed by 3 bases and J by 11 bases, leaving 8 bases between them. Per the germline V gene, CDR1 is DFQATT and CDR2 is SNEGSKA (reference sequence). The CDR3: CSASRDKQFF. CDR3 DNA sequence: TGCAGTGCTAGCCGGGACAAGCAGTTCTTC.